These 26 T cell receptor beta chains share one sample of origin, sequenced in a study of blood T cell repertoires in COVID-19. Profiled with immunoSEQ multiplex PCR; TCRdb holds only in-frame clones, not every one. The sample contains about 170,000 clones, around 82% of which appear only once. Source material: peripheral blood. Receptors originate from a woman in her sixties or seventies who had recovered from COVID-19.

This clone was found a few times. The rearrangement uses TRBV5-1 and TRBJ2-5; possible D gene TRBD1, 5 bases. This CDR3 comprises 14 residues. V dropped 0 bases and J dropped 0 bases, with 6 bases sitting between them. Looked up from germline, CDR1 is SGHRS and CDR2 is YFSETQ. The CDR3 is CASSLGQNQETQYF. The CDR3 nucleotides read TGCGCCAGCAGCTTGGGACAGAACCAAGAGACCCAGTACTTC.

This chain connects TRBV29-1 to TRBJ1-3, with 12 bases fitting TRBD1. Looked up from germline, CDR1 is SQVTM and CDR2 is ANQGSEA. The V and J ends lost 6 bases and 2 bases, in that order; junction bases with no gene match: 11. This CDR3 region has 17 residues. CDR3 sequence reads: CSVGDRGLEIPGNTIYF. DNA for the CDR3: TGCAGCGTCGGGGACAGGGGGCTGGAAATCCCTGGAAACACCATATATTTT.

The chain employs TRBV5-1 and TRBJ2-1; tentatively, D is TRBD1 (5 bases). Germline assignment: CDR1 SGHRS and CDR2 YFSETQ. V was pared by 3 bases and J by 6 bases, with 7 bases between. This CDR3 region has 12 residues. CDR3 amino acids: CASSWGVNEQFF. The CDR3 nucleotides are TGCGCCAGCAGCTGGGGCGTCAATGAGCAGTTCTTC.

This rearrangement joins TRBV6-6 to TRBJ2-1; 7 bases are shared with TRBD2. The ends lost 6 bases at V and 6 bases at J; junction bases unmatched: 8. Germline V gene lookup returns CDR1 MNHNY and CDR2 SVGAGI (reference sequence). This CDR3 has 14 amino acids. As DNA, the CDR3 is TGTGCCAGCAGCCCCGACGGGGGGTCCAATGAGCAGTTCTTC. Encoded protein: CASSPDGGSNEQFF.

The chain joins TRBV6-5 to TRBJ1-2; no definite D call. V gave up 2 bases and J gave up 8 bases, with 12 bases separating them. Germline V gene data show CDR1 as MNHEY and CDR2 as SVGAGI. This CDR3 is built from 13 residues. The CDR3 nucleotides are TGTGCCAGCAGTTACCCAAGAGGTATCGGCTACACCTTC. The encoded protein is CASSYPRGIGYTF.

This clone was counted once. The V and J genes are TRBV28 and TRBJ1-1, with D possibly being TRBD1 (5 bases). There are 17 residues in the CDR3. Germline lookup yields CDR1 MDHEN and CDR2 SYDVKM. V gave up 7 bases and J gave up 0 bases, with 21 bases separating them. In DNA, the CDR3 is TGTGCCAGCACCCCCTTCAGGGCCGGGAGAATGAACACTGAAGCTTTCTTT. Its translation: CASTPFRAGRMNTEAFF.

The CDR3 loop is CAISPLAGGRNEQFF. As DNA, the CDR3 is TGTGCCATCAGCCCACTAGCGGGAGGGCGGAATGAGCAGTTCTTC. This chain joins TRBV10-3 and TRBJ2-1, with 13 bases matching TRBD2. This CDR3 comprises 15 residues. The V gene end was trimmed by 6 bases and the J gene end by 7 bases; junction bases not matched to a gene: 6. Germline V gene lookup returns CDR1 ENHRY and CDR2 SYGVKD.

This clone has just one count. This chain connects TRBV5-1 to TRBJ2-2, with 8 bases that match TRBD2. With 7 bases clipped from V and 2 bases from J, the junction kept 4 bases outside the gene matches. This CDR3 region has 14 residues. Germline values: CDR1 SGHRS, CDR2 YFSETQ. CDR3 loop: CASSREGNTGELFF. The CDR3 nucleotides read TGCGCCAGCTCCCGGGAGGGCAACACCGGGGAGCTGTTTTTT.

The chain is built from TRBV3-1 (or the pseudogene TRBV3-2) and TRBJ2-1; no firm D call. V was trimmed by 3 bases and J by 0 bases, leaving 18 bases between them. The CDR3 contains 18 residues. Germline assignment: CDR1 LGHDT and CDR2 YNNKEL (reference sequence). The CDR3 DNA sequence: TGTGCCAGCAGCCACCGTGGTGTGGCGGAGAGCTCCTACAATGAGCAGTTCTTC. Translated, it gives CASSHRGVAESSYNEQFF.

This chain connects TRBV28 to TRBJ2-1, with D uncertain. Trimming stripped 7 bases from V and 3 bases from J, with 19 bases between. The CDR3 is made up of 16 amino acids. Germline CDR1 is MDHEN and CDR2 is SYDVKM. The CDR3 region has the DNA TGTGCCAGCAAAGTCGTTGGGCACCCCTTCTACAATGAGCAGTTCTTC. Translated: CASKVVGHPFYNEQFF.

The CDR3 is CASSQAPGQGATGELFF. The DNA of the CDR3 is TGTGCCAGCAGCCAAGCCCCGGGACAGGGGGCCACCGGGGAGCTGTTTTTT. The rearrangement links TRBV3-1 (or the pseudogene TRBV3-2) to TRBJ2-2; 12 nucleotides agree with TRBD1. CDR3 length: 17 amino acids. Germline values: CDR1 LGHDT, CDR2 YNNKEL (reference sequence). The trim removed 1 base at V and 4 bases at J, leaving 4 bases unmatched.

The chain couples TRBV4-3 to TRBJ1-1, with D hard to call. Trimming cost V 0 bases and J 0 bases, with 8 bases left between them. CDR3 length: 15 residues. The germline CDR1 and CDR2 sequences are LGHNA and YSLEER. Here the CDR3 reads CASSQDIILNTEAFF. For the CDR3, the DNA is TGCGCCAGCAGCCAAGATATTATTCTGAACACTGAAGCTTTCTTT.

The chain links TRBV24-1 to TRBJ2-3, with 7 bases matching TRBD2. This CDR3 spans 15 amino acids. V shed 7 bases, J shed 1 base, and the junction held 7 bases outside the gene matches. Germline CDR1 reads KGHDR; CDR2 reads SFDVKD. The CDR3 loop reads CATSHGGVGTDTQYF. For the CDR3, the DNA is TGTGCCACCAGCCATGGGGGGGTGGGCACAGATACGCAGTATTTT.

As DNA, the CDR3 is TGTGCCAGCAGGGCAGACACCGGGGAGCTGTTTTTT. Translation: CASRADTGELFF. The chain has TRBV2 and TRBJ2-2; D gene unclear. The CDR3 sequence is 12 residues long. Germline CDR1 SNHLY, CDR2 FYNNEI. Trimming left V 6 bases short and J 3 bases short, with 5 bases between.

The J gene is TRBJ2-2, the V gene TRBV7-3, with 7 bases matching TRBD1. V trimming: 0 bases; J trimming: 4 bases; junction bases outside the gene matches: 2. This CDR3 has 15 amino acids. CDR1 is SGHTA and CDR2 is FQGTGA in the germline V gene. CDR3 protein: CASSLTRDSTGELFF. Written as DNA, the CDR3 is TGTGCCAGCAGCTTAACGAGGGACAGCACCGGGGAGCTGTTTTTT. Looking up the rest from reference TRBV7-3 and TRBJ2-2 gives the full variable domain: GAGVSQTPSNKVTEKGKYVELRCDPISGHTALYWYRQSLGQGPEFLIYFQGTGAADDSGLPNDRFFAVRPEGSVSTLKIQRTERGDSAVYLCASSLTRDSTGELFFGEGSRLTVL.

This clone was seen a handful of times. Here the CDR3 reads CAWRGRADQPQHF. The CDR3 DNA reads as TGTGCCTGGAGGGGCAGGGCCGATCAGCCCCAGCATTTT. The chain uses TRBV30 and TRBJ1-5; TRBD1 might be the D (5 bases). The CDR3 has 13 residues. Trimming cost V 3 bases and J 5 bases, with 11 bases left between them. Looked up from germline, CDR1 is GTSNPN and CDR2 is SVGIG (reference sequence). Looking up the rest from reference TRBV30 and TRBJ1-5 gives the full variable domain: SQTIHQWPATLVQPVGSPLSLECTVEGTSNPNLYWYRQAAGRGLQLLFYSVGIGQISSEVPQNLSASRPQDRQFILSSKKLLLSDSGFYLCAWRGRADQPQHFGDGTRLSIL.

The chain couples TRBV12-3 or TRBV12-4 to TRBJ2-6; D call uncertain. Trimming removed 7 bases from V and 4 bases from J, with 8 bases in between. The CDR3 spans 13 residues. CDR3 residues: CASTPGGANVLTF. As DNA, the CDR3 is TGTGCCAGCACCCCCGGGGGGGCCAACGTCCTGACTTTC.

V usage is TRBV5-1 and J usage is TRBJ2-7, with TRBD1 matching 10 bases. V gave up 4 bases and J gave up 4 bases; unmatched junction bases: 8. Germline loops: CDR1 SGHRS, CDR2 YFSETQ. The CDR3 length is 15 residues. CDR3 region: CASSPRTGGGYEQYF. The CDR3 bases are TGCGCCAGCAGCCCCCGGACAGGGGGAGGATACGAGCAGTACTTC.

V usage is TRBV27 and J usage is TRBJ2-5; 10 nucleotides agree with TRBD1. From germline, CDR1 is MNHEY and CDR2 SMNVEV (reference sequence). This CDR3 comprises 16 residues. V lost 1 base to trimming and J lost 3 bases; unmatched junction nucleotides: 5. CDR3 nucleotide sequence: TGTGCCAGCAGTTTATGGTCCGGGACAGGGGAAGAGACCCAGTACTTC. It specifies CASSLWSGTGEETQYF.

The chain recombines TRBV5-1 with TRBJ2-1; 9 nucleotides match TRBD2. The CDR3 consists of 14 residues. J lost 4 bases, V lost 6 bases, and 5 bases had no gene match. Germline lookup yields CDR1 SGHRS and CDR2 YFSETQ. The CDR3 here is CASTQSGGYNEQFF. The CDR3 nucleotides read TGCGCCAGCACCCAAAGCGGGGGGTACAATGAGCAGTTCTTC. The full variable domain, with the rest looked up from reference TRBV5-1 and TRBJ2-1, is KAGVTQTPRYLIKTRGQQVTLSCSPISGHRSVSWYQQTPGQGLQFLFEYFSETQRNKGNFPGRFSGRQFSNSRSEMNVSTLELGDSALYLCASTQSGGYNEQFFGPGTRLTVL.

The chain employs TRBV9 and TRBJ2-1, with 9 positions matching TRBD2. V lost 0 bases to trimming and J lost 4 bases; unmatched junction nucleotides: 14. This CDR3 has 19 amino acids. Germline assignment: CDR1 SGDLS and CDR2 YYNGEE. The chain's CDR3 is CASSVAPSGTSMGYNEQFF. Written as DNA, the CDR3 is TGTGCCAGCAGCGTAGCCCCTAGCGGGACCTCCATGGGGTACAATGAGCAGTTCTTC. The complete variable domain, with remaining parts taken from reference TRBV9 and TRBJ2-1, reads DSGVTQTPKHLITATGQRVTLRCSPRSGDLSVYWYQQSLDQGLQFLIQYYNGEERAKGNILERFSAQQFPDLHSELNLSSLELGDSALYFCASSVAPSGTSMGYNEQFFGPGTRLTVL.

This clone was seen just once. In nucleotides, the CDR3 is TGTGCCAGCAGTTTCCGCGGGGGAGGTCGGTCCTACGAGCAGTACTTC. It codes for CASSFRGGGRSYEQYF. This chain uses TRBV28 with TRBJ2-7; 7 nucleotides line up with TRBD2. The CDR3 has 16 amino acids. After removal of 3 bases from V and 1 base from J, the junction contained 9 bases not matched to a gene. Germline V gene data show CDR1 as MDHEN and CDR2 as SYDVKM.

The V gene is TRBV4-2, the J gene TRBJ2-1; the D is unclear. Germline V CDR1 and CDR2: LGHNA, YNFKEQ. The CDR3 is 13 amino acids. Trimming took off 5 bases at V and 0 bases at J, with 5 bases between the two ends. The CDR3: CASSTSSYNEQFF. The CDR3 DNA follows: TGTGCCAGCAGCACGAGCTCCTACAATGAGCAGTTCTTC.

In regard to this clone: Other DNA sequences in this specimen translate into the identical CDR3. This chain connects TRBV7-3 to TRBJ2-2; maybe TRBD1 (6 bases). V shed 5 bases and J shed 0 bases, with 10 bases lying between them. From germline, CDR1 is SGHTA and CDR2 FQGTGA. The CDR3 loop spans 15 amino acids. The CDR3 DNA reads as TGTGCCAGCAGCCCACAGGGTTCGAACACCGGGGAGCTGTTTTTT. It is translated as CASSPQGSNTGELFF. The full variable domain, with the rest looked up from reference TRBV7-3 and TRBJ2-2, is GAGVSQTPSNKVTEKGKYVELRCDPISGHTALYWYRQSLGQGPEFLIYFQGTGAADDSGLPNDRFFAVRPEGSVSTLKIQRTERGDSAVYLCASSPQGSNTGELFFGEGSRLTVL.

This clone was detected once. This chain connects TRBV7-2 to TRBJ2-5; a possible D gene is TRBD1 (5 bases). V lost 5 bases, J lost 5 bases, and 12 bases lay in between. The CDR3 has 13 residues. Germline CDR1 and CDR2: SGHTA and FQGNSA. CDR3 in DNA: TGTGCCAGCAGCCCGGATTGGGGCGAGACCCAGTACTTC. As protein: CASSPDWGETQYF.

This clone was counted a few times. The V gene is TRBV7-3, the J gene TRBJ2-2; D uncertain. The germline gives CDR1 SGHTA, CDR2 FQGTGA. This CDR3 is 17 amino acids long. Trimming removed 1 base from V and 3 bases from J, with 15 bases in between. For the CDR3, the DNA is TGTGCCAGCAGCTTAAGAACAAGTAGGCAGGACACCGGGGAGCTGTTTTTT. This codes for CASSLRTSRQDTGELFF.